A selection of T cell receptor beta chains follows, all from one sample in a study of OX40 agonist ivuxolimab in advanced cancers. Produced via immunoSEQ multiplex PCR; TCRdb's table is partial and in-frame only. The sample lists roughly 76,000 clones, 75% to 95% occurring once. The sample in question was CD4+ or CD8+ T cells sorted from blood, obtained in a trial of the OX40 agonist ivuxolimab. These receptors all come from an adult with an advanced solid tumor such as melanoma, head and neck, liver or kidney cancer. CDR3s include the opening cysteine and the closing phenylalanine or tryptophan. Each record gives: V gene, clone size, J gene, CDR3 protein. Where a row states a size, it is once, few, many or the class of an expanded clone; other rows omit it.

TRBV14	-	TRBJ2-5	CASSQGQLETQYF
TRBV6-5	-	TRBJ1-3	CASSRTGATGNTIYF
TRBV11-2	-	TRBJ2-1	CASSLARRGNEQFF
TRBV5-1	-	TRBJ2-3	CASSLENDDTQYF
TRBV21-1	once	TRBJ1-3	CASSKEGQGRNTIYF
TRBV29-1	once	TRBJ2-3	CSVEWARLYTDTQYF
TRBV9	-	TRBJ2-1	CASTPVGSANNEQFF
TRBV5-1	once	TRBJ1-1	CASSLAGRGGGTEAFF
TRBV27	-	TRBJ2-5	CASSGLAGAGETQYF
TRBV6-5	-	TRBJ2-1	CASSYSTAASEQFF
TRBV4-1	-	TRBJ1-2	CASSQEPLASQPNYGYTF
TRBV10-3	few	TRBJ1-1	CAISTGMNTEAFF
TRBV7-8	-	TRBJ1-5	CASSSPSGNQPQHF
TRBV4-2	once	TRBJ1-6	CASSHGGGSSYNSPLHF
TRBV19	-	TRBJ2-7	CARRQKGAYEQYF
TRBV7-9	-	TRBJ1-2	CASSLARESNGYTF
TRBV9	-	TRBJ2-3	CASSVGERFTDTQYF
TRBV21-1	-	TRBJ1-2	CASSKGQVLRQNGYTF
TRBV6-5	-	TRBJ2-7	CASSYEGYEQYF
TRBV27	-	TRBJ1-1	CASSWTANTEAFF
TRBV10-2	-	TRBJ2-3	CASGDPAGADTQYF
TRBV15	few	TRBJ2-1	CATSREWKGEQFF
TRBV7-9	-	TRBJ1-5	CASSQDPLREPQHF
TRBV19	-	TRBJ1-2	CASSIGQGQNGYTF
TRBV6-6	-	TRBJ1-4	CASSSLQGGDEKLFF
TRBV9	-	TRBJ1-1	CASSVGQTDTEAFF
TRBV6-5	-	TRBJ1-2	CASSYSSGWDYGYTF
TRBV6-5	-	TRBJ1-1	CASSYNPAENTEAFF
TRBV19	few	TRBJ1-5	CASSSGQGSQPQHF
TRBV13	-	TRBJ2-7	CASSPDGYSYEQYF
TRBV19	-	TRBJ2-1	CASSGTSGYNEQFF
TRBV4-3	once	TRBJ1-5	CASSQDLGTGGLGNQPQHF
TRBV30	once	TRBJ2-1	CAWGLGDEQFF
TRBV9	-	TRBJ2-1	CASSVESGGFNEQFF
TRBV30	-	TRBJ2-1	CAWSGPGDNEQFF
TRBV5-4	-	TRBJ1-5	CASSQRGSNQPQHF
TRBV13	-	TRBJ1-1	CASSFLQGSEAFF
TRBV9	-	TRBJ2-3	CASSEGGDTQYF